This TCR beta chain comes out of a study of regulatory T cells in long-lasting Graves disease. Regarding time point: newly diagnosed GD, antithyroid drugs for less than 3 months. PBMC RNA was the source of the TCR library. It was American Thyroid Association guidelines that determined Graves' disease diagnosis. Arm-PCR of CDR3 regions with iRepertoire HTBI primers generated TCR beta libraries. One entry per CDR3 protein results from TCRdb running MiXCR on the multiplex PCR reads. This repertoire shows around 480,000 distinct CDR3 sequences, 15% to 20% found once; its top ten account for around 25%. The same specimen was also included in a second study, on T cells in Graves' hyperthyroidism and ophthalmopathy.

The sequencing here drew on peripheral blood mononuclear cells (PBMCs), taken at new diagnosis, from a patient treated with antithyroid drugs. The receptor was isolated from a woman between 40 and 65 years old with Graves disease.

The CDR3 protein is CASTRGVQETQYF. The CDR3 DNA reads as TGTGCCAGCACCAGGGGGGTCCAAGAGACCCAGTACTTC. The rearrangement uses TRBV7-9 and TRBJ2-5, with D perhaps TRBD1 (7 bases). CDR3 length equals 13 residues. Germline loops: CDR1 SEHNR, CDR2 FQNEAQ (reference sequence). Trimming stripped 7 bases from V and 1 base from J, with 10 bases between.